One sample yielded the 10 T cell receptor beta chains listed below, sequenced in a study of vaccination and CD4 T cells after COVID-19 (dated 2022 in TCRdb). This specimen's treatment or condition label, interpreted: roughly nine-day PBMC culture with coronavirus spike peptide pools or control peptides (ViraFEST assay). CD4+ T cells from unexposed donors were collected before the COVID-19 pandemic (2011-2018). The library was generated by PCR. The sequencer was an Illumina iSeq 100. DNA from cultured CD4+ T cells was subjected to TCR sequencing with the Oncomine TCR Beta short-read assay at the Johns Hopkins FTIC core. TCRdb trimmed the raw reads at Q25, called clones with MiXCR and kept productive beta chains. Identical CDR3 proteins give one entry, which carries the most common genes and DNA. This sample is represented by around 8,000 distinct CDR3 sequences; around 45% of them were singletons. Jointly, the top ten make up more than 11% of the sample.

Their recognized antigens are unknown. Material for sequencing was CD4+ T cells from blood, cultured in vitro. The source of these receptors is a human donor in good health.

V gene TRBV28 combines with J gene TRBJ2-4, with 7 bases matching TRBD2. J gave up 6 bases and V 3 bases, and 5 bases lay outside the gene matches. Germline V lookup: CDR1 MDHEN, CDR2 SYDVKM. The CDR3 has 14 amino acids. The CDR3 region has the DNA TGTGCCAGCAGTTTGGGACTACCCGGAAACATTCAGTACTTC. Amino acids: CASSLGLPGNIQYF. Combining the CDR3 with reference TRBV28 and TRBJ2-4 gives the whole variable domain DVKVTQSSRYLVKRTGEKVFLECVQDMDHENMFWYRQDPGLGLRLIYFSYDVKMKEKGDIPEGYSVSREKKERFSLILESASTNQTSMYLCASSLGLPGNIQYFGAGTRLSVL.

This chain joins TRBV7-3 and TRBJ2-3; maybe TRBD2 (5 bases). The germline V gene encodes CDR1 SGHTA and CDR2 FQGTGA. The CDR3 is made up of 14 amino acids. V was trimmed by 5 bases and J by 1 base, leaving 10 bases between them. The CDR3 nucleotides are TGTGCCAGCAGCCTAGCTCCGGGCACAGATACGCAGTATTTT. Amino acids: CASSLAPGTDTQYF.

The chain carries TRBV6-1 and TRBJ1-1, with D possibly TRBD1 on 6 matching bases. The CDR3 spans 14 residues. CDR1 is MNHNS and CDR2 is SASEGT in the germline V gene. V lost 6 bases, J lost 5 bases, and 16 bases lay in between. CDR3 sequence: CASRESGTRTEAFF. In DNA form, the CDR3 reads TGTGCCAGCAGAGAATCAGGGACACGAACTGAAGCTTTCTTT.

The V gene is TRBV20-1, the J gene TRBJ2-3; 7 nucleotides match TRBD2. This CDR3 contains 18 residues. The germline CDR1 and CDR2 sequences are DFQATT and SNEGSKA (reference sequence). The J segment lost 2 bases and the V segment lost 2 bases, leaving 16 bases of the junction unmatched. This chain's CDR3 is CSARRFGRASGNTDTQYF. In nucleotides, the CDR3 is TGCAGTGCTAGAAGGTTCGGTAGGGCTAGCGGCAACACAGATACGCAGTATTTT.

CDR3: CASTMGRDTEAFF. CDR3 nucleotide sequence: TGTGCCAGCACTATGGGCAGGGATACTGAAGCTTTCTTT. V usage is TRBV6-1 and J usage is TRBJ1-1; weak D call: TRBD1 (5 bases). Trimming removed 7 bases from V and 5 bases from J, with 14 bases in between. Germline CDR1 is MNHNS and CDR2 is SASEGT. The CDR3 spans 13 residues.

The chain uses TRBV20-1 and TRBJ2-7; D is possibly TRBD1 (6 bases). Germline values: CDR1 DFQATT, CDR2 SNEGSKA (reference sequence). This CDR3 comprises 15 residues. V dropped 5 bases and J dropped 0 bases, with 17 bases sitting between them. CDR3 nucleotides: TGCAGTGCTCAAACAGGGTTGTCGCCCTCCTACGAGCAGTACTTC. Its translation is CSAQTGLSPSYEQYF.

CDR3 in DNA: TGTGCCAGCAGTTACCCTGAGCAGTTCTTC. This encodes CASSYPEQFF. V and J are TRBV6-5 and TRBJ2-1; no firm D call. CDR3 length: 10 residues. CDR1 MNHEY and CDR2 SVGAGI come from the germline V gene. V lost 2 bases to trimming and J lost 9 bases, with 2 bases between them.

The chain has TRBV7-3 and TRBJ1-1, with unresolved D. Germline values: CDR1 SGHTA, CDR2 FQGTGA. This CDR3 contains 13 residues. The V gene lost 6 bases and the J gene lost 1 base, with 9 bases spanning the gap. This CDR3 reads CASRVDGNTEAFF. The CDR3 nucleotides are TGTGCCAGCAGGGTAGACGGGAACACTGAAGCTTTCTTT. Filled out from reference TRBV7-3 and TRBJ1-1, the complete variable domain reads GAGVSQTPSNKVTEKGKYVELRCDPISGHTALYWYRQSLGQGPEFLIYFQGTGAADDSGLPNDRFFAVRPEGSVSTLKIQRTERGDSAVYLCASRVDGNTEAFFGQGTRLTVV.

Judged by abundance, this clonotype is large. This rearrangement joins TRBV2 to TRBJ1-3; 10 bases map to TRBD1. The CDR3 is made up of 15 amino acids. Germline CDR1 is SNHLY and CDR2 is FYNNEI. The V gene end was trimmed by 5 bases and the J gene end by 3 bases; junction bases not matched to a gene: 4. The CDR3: CASSSRDRGGNTIYF. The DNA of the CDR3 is TGTGCCAGCAGTTCCCGGGACAGGGGTGGAAACACCATATATTTT.

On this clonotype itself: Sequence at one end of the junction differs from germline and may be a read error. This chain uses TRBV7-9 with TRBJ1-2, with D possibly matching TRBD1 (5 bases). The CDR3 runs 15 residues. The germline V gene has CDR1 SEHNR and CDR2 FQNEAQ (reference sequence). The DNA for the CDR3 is TGTGCCAGCAGTTTAGGCCCCTGGGGGGTCGATGGCTACACCTTC. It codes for CASSLGPWGVDGYTF.